Included here is one T cell receptor (beta chain) sequence, with context. With 1 base clipped from V and 2 bases from J, the junction kept 6 bases outside the gene matches. This CDR3 has 16 amino acids. The germline CDR1 and CDR2 sequences are LNHNV and YYDKDF (reference sequence). RNA transcripts provided the template for amplifying TCR beta CDR3 regions. First-round RT-PCR used HTBI primers; second-round multiplex PCR followed. TCRdb re-analysed the multiplex PCR reads in MiXCR, keeping a single row per CDR3 protein. The repertoire holds a few hundred thousand distinct CDR3 sequences, with 15% to 20% as singletons. These data originate in a study of Graves' ophthalmopathy and Graves' hyperthyroidism. Additional autoimmune diseases, uncontrolled infections, pregnancy or lactation disqualified patients. Patients were diagnosed from clinical symptoms, serum thyroxine, TRAb, thyroid ultrasound and orbital computed tomography.

Sequenced sample: peripheral blood. The V gene is TRBV15, the J gene TRBJ1-2; 8 positions match TRBD1. The sequence was obtained from an adult woman with stable Graves' hyperthyroidism. CDR3: CATSRGGTGPNYGYTF. The CDR3 DNA is TGTGCCACCAGCAGAGGAGGGACAGGTCCGAACTATGGCTACACCTTC.